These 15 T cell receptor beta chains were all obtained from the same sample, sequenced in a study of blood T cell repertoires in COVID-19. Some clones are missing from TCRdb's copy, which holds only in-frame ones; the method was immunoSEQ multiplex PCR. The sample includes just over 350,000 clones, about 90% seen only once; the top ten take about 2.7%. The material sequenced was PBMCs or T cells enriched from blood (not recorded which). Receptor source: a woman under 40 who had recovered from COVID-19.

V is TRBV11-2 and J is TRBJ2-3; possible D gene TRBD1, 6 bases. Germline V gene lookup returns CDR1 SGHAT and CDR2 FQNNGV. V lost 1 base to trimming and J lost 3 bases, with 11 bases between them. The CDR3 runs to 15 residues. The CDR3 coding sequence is TGTGCCAGCAGCTTAGGCAGGGGACGTACAGATACGCAGTATTTT. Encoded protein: CASSLGRGRTDTQYF.

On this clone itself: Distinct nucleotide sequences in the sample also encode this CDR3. The CDR3 nucleotides read TGTGCCAGCAGCCCACGAGGCGGGACCACAGATACGCAGTATTTT. As protein: CASSPRGGTTDTQYF. The chain has TRBV3-1 (or the pseudogene TRBV3-2) and TRBJ2-3, with D possibly matching TRBD2 (6 bases). Trimming shortened V by 4 bases and J by 2 bases, and 13 bases separated the two germline ends. The germline V gene encodes CDR1 LGHDT and CDR2 YNNKEL (reference sequence). The CDR3 extends over 15 amino acids.

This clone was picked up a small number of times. CDR3 sequence (DNA): TGTGCCAGCAGCTTGGGGGGCCGGGACTCCGTCGGAAACACCATATATTTT. It encodes CASSLGGRDSVGNTIYF. This chain connects TRBV5-4 to TRBJ1-3; D might be TRBD1 (5 bases). This CDR3 has 17 amino acids. The germline V gene has CDR1 SGHNT and CDR2 YYREEE (reference sequence). The ends were cut back, 0 bases at V and 4 bases at J, with 17 bases in the middle.

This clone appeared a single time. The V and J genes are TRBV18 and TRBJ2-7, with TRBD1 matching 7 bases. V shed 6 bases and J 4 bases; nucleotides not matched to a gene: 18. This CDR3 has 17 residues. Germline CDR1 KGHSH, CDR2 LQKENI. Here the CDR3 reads CASSPETGVVGFYEQYF. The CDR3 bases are TGTGCCAGCTCGCCAGAAACAGGGGTAGTGGGGTTTTACGAGCAGTACTTC.

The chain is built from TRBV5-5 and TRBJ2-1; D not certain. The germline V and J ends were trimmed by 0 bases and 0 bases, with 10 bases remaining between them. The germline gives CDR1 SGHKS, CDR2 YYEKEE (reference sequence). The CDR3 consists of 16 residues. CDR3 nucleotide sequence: TGTGCCAGCAGCTTGGACCGGGTCAGCTCCTACAATGAGCAGTTCTTC. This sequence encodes CASSLDRVSSYNEQFF.

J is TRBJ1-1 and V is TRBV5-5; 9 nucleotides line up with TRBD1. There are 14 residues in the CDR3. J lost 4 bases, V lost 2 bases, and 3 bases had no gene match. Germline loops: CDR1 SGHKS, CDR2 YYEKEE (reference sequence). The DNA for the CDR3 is TGTGCCAGCAGCTTTGGACAGGGGACCACTGAAGCTTTCTTT. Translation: CASSFGQGTTEAFF.

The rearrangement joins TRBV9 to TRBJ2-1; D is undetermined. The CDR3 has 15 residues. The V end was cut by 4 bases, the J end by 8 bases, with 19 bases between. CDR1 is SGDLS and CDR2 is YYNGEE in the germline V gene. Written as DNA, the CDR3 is TGTGCCAGCAGCTTAACTCAATTTGTGGCGGATGAGCAGTTCTTC. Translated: CASSLTQFVADEQFF.

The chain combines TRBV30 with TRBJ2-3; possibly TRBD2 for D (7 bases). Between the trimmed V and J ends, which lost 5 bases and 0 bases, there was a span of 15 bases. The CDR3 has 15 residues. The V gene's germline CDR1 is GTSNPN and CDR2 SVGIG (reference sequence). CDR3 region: CAWGVRGASTDTQYF. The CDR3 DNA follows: TGTGCCTGGGGAGTACGGGGGGCTAGCACAGATACGCAGTATTTT.

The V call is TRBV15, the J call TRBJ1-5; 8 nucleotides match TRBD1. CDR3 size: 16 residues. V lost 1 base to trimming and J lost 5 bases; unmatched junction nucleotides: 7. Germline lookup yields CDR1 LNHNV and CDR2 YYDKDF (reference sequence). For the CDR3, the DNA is TGTGCCACCAGCAGAGGGGCCGACAGGGGACATCAGCCCCAGCATTTT. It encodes CATSRGADRGHQPQHF. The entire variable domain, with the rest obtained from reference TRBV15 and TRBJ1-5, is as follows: DAMVIQNPRYQVTQFGKPVTLSCSQTLNHNVMYWYQQKSSQAPKLLFHYYDKDFNNEADTPDNFQSRRPNTSFCFLDIRSPGLGDTAMYLCATSRGADRGHQPQHFGDGTRLSIL.

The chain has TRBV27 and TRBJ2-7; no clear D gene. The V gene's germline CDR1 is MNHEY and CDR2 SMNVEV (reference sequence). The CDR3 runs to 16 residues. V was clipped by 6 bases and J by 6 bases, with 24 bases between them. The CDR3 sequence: CASSPIVPSPNGEQYF. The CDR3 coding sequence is TGTGCCAGCAGCCCGATCGTGCCCTCTCCAAACGGCGAGCAGTACTTC.

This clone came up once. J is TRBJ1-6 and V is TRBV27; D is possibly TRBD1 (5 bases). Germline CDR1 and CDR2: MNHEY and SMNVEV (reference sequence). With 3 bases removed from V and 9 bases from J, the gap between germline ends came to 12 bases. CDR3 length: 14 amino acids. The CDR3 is CASSFQWGGSPLHF. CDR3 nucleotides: TGTGCCAGCAGTTTTCAATGGGGGGGTTCACCCCTCCACTTT.

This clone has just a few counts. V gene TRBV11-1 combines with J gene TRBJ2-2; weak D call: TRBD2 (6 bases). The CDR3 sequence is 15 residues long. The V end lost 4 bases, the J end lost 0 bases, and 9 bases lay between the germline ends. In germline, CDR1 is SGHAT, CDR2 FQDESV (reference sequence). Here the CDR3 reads CASSSTRTNTGELFF. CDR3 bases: TGTGCCAGCAGCTCGACTAGAACGAACACCGGGGAGCTGTTTTTT.

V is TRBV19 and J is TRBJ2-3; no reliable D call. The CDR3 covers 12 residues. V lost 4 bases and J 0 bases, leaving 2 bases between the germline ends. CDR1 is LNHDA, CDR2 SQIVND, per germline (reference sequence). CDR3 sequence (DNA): TGTGCCAGTAGTACTAGCACAGATACGCAGTATTTT. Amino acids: CASSTSTDTQYF.

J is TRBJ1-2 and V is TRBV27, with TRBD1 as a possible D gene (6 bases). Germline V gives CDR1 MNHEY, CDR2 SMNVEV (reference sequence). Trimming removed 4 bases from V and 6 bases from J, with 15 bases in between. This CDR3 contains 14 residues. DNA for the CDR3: TGTGCCAGCAGTTCCACCGGACAGAGTAATGGCTACACCTTC. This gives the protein CASSSTGQSNGYTF.

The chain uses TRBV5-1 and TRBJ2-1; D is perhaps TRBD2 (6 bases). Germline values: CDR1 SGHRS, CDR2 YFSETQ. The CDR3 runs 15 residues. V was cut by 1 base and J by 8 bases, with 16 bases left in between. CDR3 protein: CASSLNGGSFHEQFF. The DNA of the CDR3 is TGCGCCAGCAGCTTGAACGGGGGATCCTTTCATGAGCAGTTCTTC.